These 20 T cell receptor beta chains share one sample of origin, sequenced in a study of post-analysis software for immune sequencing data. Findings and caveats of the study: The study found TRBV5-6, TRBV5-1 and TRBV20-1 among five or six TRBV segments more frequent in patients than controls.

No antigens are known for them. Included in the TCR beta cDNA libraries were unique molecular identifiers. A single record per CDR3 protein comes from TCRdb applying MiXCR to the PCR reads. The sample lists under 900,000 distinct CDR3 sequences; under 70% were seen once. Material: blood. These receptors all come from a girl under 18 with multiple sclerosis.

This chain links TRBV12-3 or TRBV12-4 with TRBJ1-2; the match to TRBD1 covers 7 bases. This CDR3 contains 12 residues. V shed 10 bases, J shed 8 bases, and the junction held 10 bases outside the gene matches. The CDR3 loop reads CAIGPRGGGYTF. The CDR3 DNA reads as TGTGCCATAGGACCCAGGGGGGGCGGCTACACCTTC.

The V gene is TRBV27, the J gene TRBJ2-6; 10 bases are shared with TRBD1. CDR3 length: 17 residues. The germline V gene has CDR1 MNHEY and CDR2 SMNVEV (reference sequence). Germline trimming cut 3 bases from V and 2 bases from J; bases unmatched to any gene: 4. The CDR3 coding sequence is TGTGCCAGCAGTTTGACAGGGGGCCTAACTGGGGCCAACGTCCTGACTTTC. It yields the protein CASSLTGGLTGANVLTF.

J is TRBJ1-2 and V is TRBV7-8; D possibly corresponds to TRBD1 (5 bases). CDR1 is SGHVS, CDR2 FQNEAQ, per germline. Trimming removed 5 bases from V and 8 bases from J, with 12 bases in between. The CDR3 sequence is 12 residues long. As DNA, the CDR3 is TGTGCCAGCAGCCCTGGGGGAGTCGGCTACACCTTC. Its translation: CASSPGGVGYTF.

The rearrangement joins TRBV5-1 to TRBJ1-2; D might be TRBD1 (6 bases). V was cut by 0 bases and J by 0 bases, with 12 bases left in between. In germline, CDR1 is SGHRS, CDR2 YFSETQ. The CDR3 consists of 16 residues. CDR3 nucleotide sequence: TGCGCCAGCAGCTTGGAAGGGGGAATAGCTAACTATGGCTACACCTTC. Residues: CASSLEGGIANYGYTF.

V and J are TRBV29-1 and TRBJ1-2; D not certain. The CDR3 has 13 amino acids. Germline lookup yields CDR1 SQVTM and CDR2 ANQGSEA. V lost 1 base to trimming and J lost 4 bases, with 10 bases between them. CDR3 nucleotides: TGCAGCGTTGAAGGGTGGCGGAGCTATGGCTACACCTTC. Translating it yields CSVEGWRSYGYTF.

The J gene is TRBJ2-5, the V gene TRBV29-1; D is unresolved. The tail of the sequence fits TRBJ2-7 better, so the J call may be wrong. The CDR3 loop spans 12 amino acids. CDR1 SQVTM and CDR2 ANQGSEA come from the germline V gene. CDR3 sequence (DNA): TGCAGCGTTGAAGGGATGGGCTACGAGCAGTACTTC. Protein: CSVEGMGYEQYF.

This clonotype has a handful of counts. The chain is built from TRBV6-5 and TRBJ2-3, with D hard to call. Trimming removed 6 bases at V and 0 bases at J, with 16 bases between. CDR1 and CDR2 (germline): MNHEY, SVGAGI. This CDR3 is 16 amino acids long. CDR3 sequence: CASSDLAGPSTDTQYF. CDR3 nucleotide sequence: TGTGCCAGCAGCGACCTGGCAGGTCCCAGCACAGATACGCAGTATTTT.

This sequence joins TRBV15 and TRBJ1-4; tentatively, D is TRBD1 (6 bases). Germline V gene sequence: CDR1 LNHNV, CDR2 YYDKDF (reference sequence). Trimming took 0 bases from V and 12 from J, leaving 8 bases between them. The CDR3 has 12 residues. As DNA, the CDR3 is TGTGCCACCAGCAGAGATCAGGGGCAACTGTTTTTT. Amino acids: CATSRDQGQLFF.

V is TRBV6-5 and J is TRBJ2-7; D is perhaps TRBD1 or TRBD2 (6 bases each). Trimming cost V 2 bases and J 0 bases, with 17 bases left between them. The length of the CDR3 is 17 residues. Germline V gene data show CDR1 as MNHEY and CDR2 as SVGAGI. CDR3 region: CASSYPPGAGSSYEQYF. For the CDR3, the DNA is TGTGCCAGCAGTTACCCTCCGGGGGCAGGTAGCTCCTACGAGCAGTACTTC.

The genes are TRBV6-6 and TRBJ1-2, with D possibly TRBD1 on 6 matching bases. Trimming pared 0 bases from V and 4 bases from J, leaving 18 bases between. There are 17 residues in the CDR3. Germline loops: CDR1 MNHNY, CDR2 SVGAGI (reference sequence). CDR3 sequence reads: CASSYSGLEGGLYGYTF. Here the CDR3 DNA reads TGTGCCAGCAGTTACTCGGGGCTGGAGGGGGGCCTCTATGGCTACACCTTC.

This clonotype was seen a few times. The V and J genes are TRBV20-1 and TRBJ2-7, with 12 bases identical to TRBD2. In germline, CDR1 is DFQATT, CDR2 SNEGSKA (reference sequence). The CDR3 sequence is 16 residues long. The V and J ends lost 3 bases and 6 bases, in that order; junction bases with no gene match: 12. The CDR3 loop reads CSASRMTSGRSGEQYF. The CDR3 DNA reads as TGCAGTGCTAGCCGTATGACTAGCGGGAGATCCGGCGAGCAGTACTTC.

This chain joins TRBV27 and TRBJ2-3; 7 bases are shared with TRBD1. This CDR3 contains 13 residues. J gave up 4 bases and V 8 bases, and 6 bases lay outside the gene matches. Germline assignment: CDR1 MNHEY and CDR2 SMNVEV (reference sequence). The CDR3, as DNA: TGTGCCAGCCAGGCGGACAGGTCAGATACGCAGTATTTT. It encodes CASQADRSDTQYF.

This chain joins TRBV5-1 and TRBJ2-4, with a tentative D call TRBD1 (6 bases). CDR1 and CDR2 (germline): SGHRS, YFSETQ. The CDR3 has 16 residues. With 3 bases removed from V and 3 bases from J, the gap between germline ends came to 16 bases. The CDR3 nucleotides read TGCGCCAGCAGCTATGGGCCGGACAGAGACAAAAACATTCAGTACTTC. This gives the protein CASSYGPDRDKNIQYF. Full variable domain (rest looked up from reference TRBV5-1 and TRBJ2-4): KAGVTQTPRYLIKTRGQQVTLSCSPISGHRSVSWYQQTPGQGLQFLFEYFSETQRNKGNFPGRFSGRQFSNSRSEMNVSTLELGDSALYLCASSYGPDRDKNIQYFGAGTRLSVL.

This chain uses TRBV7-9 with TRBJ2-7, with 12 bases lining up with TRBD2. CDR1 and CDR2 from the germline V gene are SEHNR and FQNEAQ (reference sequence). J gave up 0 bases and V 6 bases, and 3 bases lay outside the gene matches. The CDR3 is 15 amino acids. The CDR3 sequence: CASRLTSGSSYEQYF. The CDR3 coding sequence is TGTGCCAGCAGGCTGACTAGCGGGAGCTCCTACGAGCAGTACTTC.

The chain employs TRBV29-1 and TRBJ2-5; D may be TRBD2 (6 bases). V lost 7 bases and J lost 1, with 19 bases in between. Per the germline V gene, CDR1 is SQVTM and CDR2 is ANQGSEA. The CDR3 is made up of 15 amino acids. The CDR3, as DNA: TGCAGCGGCAAGGGGTGGAAGCGGGTCCAAGAGACCCAGTACTTC. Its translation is CSGKGWKRVQETQYF. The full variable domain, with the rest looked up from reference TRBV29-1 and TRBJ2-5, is SAVISQKPSRDICQRGTSLTIQCQVDSQVTMMFWYRQQPGQSLTLIATANQGSEATYESGFVIDKFPISRPNLTFSTLTVSNMSPEDSSIYLCSGKGWKRVQETQYFGPGTRLLVL.

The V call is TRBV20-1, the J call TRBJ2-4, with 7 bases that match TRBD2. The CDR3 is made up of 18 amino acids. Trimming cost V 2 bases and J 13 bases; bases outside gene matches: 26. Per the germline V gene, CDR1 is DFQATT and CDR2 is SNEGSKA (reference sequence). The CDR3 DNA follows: TGCAGTGCTAGACCTCCCAGGCGGACCGGGACTAACTCCCTGGAGCAGTACTTC. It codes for CSARPPRRTGTNSLEQYF.

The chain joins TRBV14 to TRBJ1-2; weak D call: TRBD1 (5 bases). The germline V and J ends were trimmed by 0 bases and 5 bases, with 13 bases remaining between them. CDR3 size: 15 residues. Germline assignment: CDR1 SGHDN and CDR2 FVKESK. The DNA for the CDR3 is TGTGCCAGCAGCCAAGACGAGGGACGCATTTATGGCTACACCTTC. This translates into CASSQDEGRIYGYTF.

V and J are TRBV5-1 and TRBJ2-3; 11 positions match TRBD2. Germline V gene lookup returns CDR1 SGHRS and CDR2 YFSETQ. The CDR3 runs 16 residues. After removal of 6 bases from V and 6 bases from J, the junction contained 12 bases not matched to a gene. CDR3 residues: CASNLRTSGPGDTQYF. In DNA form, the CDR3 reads TGCGCCAGCAACCTCAGGACTAGCGGGCCGGGGGATACGCAGTATTTT.

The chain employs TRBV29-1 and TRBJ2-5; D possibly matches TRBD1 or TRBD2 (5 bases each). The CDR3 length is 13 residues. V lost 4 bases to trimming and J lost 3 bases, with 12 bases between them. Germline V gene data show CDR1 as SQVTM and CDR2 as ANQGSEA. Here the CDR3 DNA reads TGCAGCGTTGTACTGAGGGGAGAAGAGACCCAGTACTTC. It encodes CSVVLRGEETQYF.

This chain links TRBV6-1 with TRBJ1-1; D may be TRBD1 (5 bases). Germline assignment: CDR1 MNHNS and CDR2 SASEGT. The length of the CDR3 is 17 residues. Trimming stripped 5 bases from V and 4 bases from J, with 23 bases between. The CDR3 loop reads CASSRSYRAKGSTEAFF. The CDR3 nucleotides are TGTGCCAGCAGTCGTAGCTATCGGGCAAAGGGGAGCACTGAAGCTTTCTTT.